The 16 T cell receptor beta chains given below trace back to one sample, sequenced in a study of T cells in Graves' hyperthyroidism and ophthalmopathy. RNA transcripts served as the template for amplifying TCR beta CDR3 regions. The TCR CDR3 first-round RT-PCR relied on the HTBI primer set. TCRdb itself ran the multiplex PCR reads through MiXCR, one entry per CDR3 protein. This sample carries more than 450,000 distinct CDR3 sequences, about 15% of them seen once, and the ten largest clones take about 15%. Sequencing used blood. The receptors come from a woman between 40 and 55 years old with Graves' hyperthyroidism.

This clonotype was detected only a few times. This may be a read error, as it is one base from a much larger clone. The chain employs TRBV2 and TRBJ2-7, with 7 bases lining up with TRBD2. Looked up from germline, CDR1 is SNHLY and CDR2 is FYNNEI. This CDR3 comprises 15 residues. V gave up 2 bases and J gave up 6 bases; unmatched junction bases: 10. The CDR3 DNA reads as TGTGCCAGCAGTGAAAAGGCTGGCGGGAGCACCGAGCAGTACTTC. This gives the protein CASSEKAGGSTEQYF.

This clonotype was seen ten or more times. CDR3: CAWSQKKGNQPQHF. CDR3 nucleotide sequence: TGTGCCTGGAGCCAAAAGAAAGGGAATCAGCCCCAGCATTTT. This chain uses TRBV30 with TRBJ1-5; D remains unclear. V dropped 3 bases and J dropped 4 bases, with 13 bases sitting between them. The CDR3 length is 14 residues. CDR1 and CDR2 from the germline V gene are GTSNPN and SVGIG (reference sequence).

This clonotype has at least ten counts. The gene calls are TRBV4-2 and TRBJ1-1; TRBD1 aligns across 7 bases. Looked up from germline, CDR1 is LGHNA and CDR2 is YNFKEQ. Trimming removed 0 bases from V and 0 bases from J; junction bases left unmatched: 7. There are 17 residues in the CDR3. The CDR3 here is CASSQEGRGTMNTEAFF. For the CDR3, the DNA is TGTGCCAGCAGCCAAGAGGGCAGGGGGACGATGAACACTGAAGCTTTCTTT.

V gene TRBV5-4 combines with J gene TRBJ2-3; 8 bases match TRBD2. In germline, CDR1 is SGHNT, CDR2 YYREEE (reference sequence). The length of the CDR3 is 15 residues. The J segment lost 7 bases and the V segment lost 0 bases, leaving 7 bases of the junction unmatched. Written as DNA, the CDR3 is TGTGCCAGCAGCTTGGAGTCTAGCGGGCAATATACGCAGTATTTT. Its protein product is CASSLESSGQYTQYF.

This clonotype has ten or more counts. This sequence joins TRBV7-6 and TRBJ2-7, with 9 positions matching TRBD2. This CDR3 has 16 residues. Unmatched junction bases numbered 9, after V lost 2 bases and J lost 4 bases. Germline V lookup: CDR1 SGHVS, CDR2 FNYEAQ. The CDR3 region has the DNA TGTGCCAGCAGCTTATTAGCGGGAGTTTCCCCTTACGAGCAGTACTTC. Protein: CASSLLAGVSPYEQYF.

This chain joins TRBV10-3 and TRBJ1-3; D remains ambiguous. V shed 11 bases and J shed 0 bases, with 14 bases lying between them. This CDR3 is 14 amino acids long. The germline gives CDR1 ENHRY, CDR2 SYGVKD. The DNA of the CDR3 is TGTGCCGCTCGAGAAGCGTCCTCTGGAAACACCATATATTTT. It translates to CAAREASSGNTIYF.

This clonotype was observed at least ten times. J is TRBJ2-2 and V is TRBV7-2, with D perhaps TRBD1 (6 bases). The CDR3 is 17 amino acids. The V end lost 3 bases, the J end lost 6 bases, and 20 bases lay between the germline ends. Germline values: CDR1 SGHTA, CDR2 FQGNSA. The CDR3, as DNA: TGTGCCAGCAGCTTCCGAGCCCAGGGGAGCGGTGCCGGGGAGCTGTTTTTT. This codes for CASSFRAQGSGAGELFF.

There are many counts of this clonotype. This rearrangement joins TRBV10-1 to TRBJ2-7, with a weak D call TRBD1 (6 bases). This CDR3 comprises 14 residues. The V gene lost 6 bases and the J gene lost 4 bases, with 16 bases spanning the gap. CDR1 and CDR2 from the germline V gene are WNHNN and SYGVQD (reference sequence). The CDR3 is CASRTTGSGYEQYF. As DNA, the CDR3 is TGCGCCAGCAGGACAACAGGGTCAGGGTACGAGCAGTACTTC.

This clonotype was counted only a few times. This chain joins TRBV6-1 and TRBJ2-2, with D perhaps matching TRBD2 (5 bases). V was cut by 6 bases and J by 7 bases, with 9 bases left in between. This CDR3 contains 12 residues. Looked up from germline, CDR1 is MNHNS and CDR2 is SASEGT. The CDR3, as DNA: TGTGCCAGCAGGACACTAGGCGGGGAGCTGTTTTTT. The encoded protein is CASRTLGGELFF.

Concerning this clonotype: A much larger clone lies one base from this, so it may be a read error. The genes are TRBV28 and TRBJ2-1, with D perhaps being TRBD1 or TRBD2 (5 bases each). Gene TRBJ2-7 matches the end of the DNA better, so the J call may be wrong. Germline assignment: CDR1 MDHEN and CDR2 SYDVKM. The CDR3 has 15 amino acids. CDR3 protein: CASSGTALSYNEQYF. The CDR3 DNA reads TGTGCCAGCAGTGGGACGGCCCTTTCCTACAATGAGCAGTACTTC.

This clonotype was counted ten times or more. The chain uses TRBV5-1 and TRBJ2-1, with 13 bases aligning to TRBD2. Germline V gene lookup returns CDR1 SGHRS and CDR2 YFSETQ. The CDR3 spans 20 residues. J gave up 0 bases and V 0 bases, and 9 bases lay outside the gene matches. CDR3 sequence (DNA): TGCGCCAGCAGCTTGGGGAGACTAGCGGGAGGCGAAAGCTCCTACAATGAGCAGTTCTTC. This codes for CASSLGRLAGGESSYNEQFF.

The gene calls are TRBV27 and TRBJ2-2, with TRBD2 identical over 8 bases. The CDR3 is made up of 17 amino acids. The germline gives CDR1 MNHEY, CDR2 SMNVEV (reference sequence). V shed 1 base and J 6 bases; nucleotides not matched to a gene: 10. The chain's CDR3 is CASSLYGERELSGELFF. CDR3 DNA sequence: TGTGCCAGCAGTTTATATGGGGAGCGGGAGTTGTCCGGGGAGCTGTTTTTT.

The J gene is TRBJ2-2, the V gene TRBV6-1; D not resolved. The germline V and J ends were trimmed by 6 bases and 2 bases, with 7 bases remaining between them. This CDR3 comprises 13 residues. The germline V gene has CDR1 MNHNS and CDR2 SASEGT. The CDR3 reads CASREYNTGELFF. In DNA form, the CDR3 reads TGTGCCAGCAGAGAGTATAACACCGGGGAGCTGTTTTTT.

This clonotype showed up just a few times. The rearrangement links TRBV4-1 to TRBJ2-1, with 7 nucleotides matching TRBD1. CDR3 length: 18 residues. Per the germline V gene, CDR1 is MGHRA and CDR2 is YSYEKL. The trim removed 0 bases at V and 4 bases at J, leaving 12 bases unmatched. The CDR3 nucleotides read TGCGCCAGCAGCCAAGAGGTCCCCCCGGGACAGAGATACAATGAGCAGTTCTTC. It is translated as CASSQEVPPGQRYNEQFF.

For this clonotype: A clone one base away is much larger, so this may be a read error. The chain joins TRBV10-2 to TRBJ1-5; D is perhaps TRBD1 (5 bases). The germline V gene has CDR1 WSHSY and CDR2 SAAADI. The CDR3 consists of 12 residues. CDR3 DNA sequence: TGCGCCGGCAGCAGGGAGGATCAGCCCCAGCATTTT. It yields the protein CAGSREDQPQHF.

This clonotype appeared many times. The chain combines TRBV5-1 with TRBJ1-1; D is uncertain. Germline lookup yields CDR1 SGHRS and CDR2 YFSETQ. The V and J ends lost 4 bases and 1 base respectively, with 8 bases between them. There are 13 residues in the CDR3. The CDR3 is CASSPTPNTEAFF. CDR3 nucleotides: TGCGCCAGCAGCCCGACCCCGAACACTGAAGCTTTCTTT.